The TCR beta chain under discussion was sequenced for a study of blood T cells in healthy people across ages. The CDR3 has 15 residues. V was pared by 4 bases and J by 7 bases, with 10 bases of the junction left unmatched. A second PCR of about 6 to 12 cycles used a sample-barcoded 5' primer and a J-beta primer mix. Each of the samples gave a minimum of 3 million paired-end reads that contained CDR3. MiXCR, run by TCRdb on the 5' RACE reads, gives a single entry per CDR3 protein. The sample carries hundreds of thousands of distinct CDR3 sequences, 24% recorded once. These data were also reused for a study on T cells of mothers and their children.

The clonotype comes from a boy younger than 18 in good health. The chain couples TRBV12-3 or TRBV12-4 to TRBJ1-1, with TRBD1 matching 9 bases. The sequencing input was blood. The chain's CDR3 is CASSSQWTGANEAFF. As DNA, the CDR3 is TGTGCCAGCAGTTCCCAGTGGACAGGGGCCAATGAAGCTTTCTTT.